This is a list of T cell receptor beta chains from one sample in a study of blood T cell repertoires in COVID-19. TCRdb keeps only in-frame clones here, not all; method: immunoSEQ multiplex PCR. The sample lists some 170,000 clones, 65% to 85% seen once, with roughly 7.2% in the top ten. The sample comprised peripheral blood. The receptors here all came from a woman aged 40 to 50 with COVID-19, enrolled during active disease. Each CDR3 is given with its conserved first and last residue. D genes are given only for firm matches. Expanded clones get a size class; other rows say once, few or many, or leave the size out.

TRBV19,TRBJ2-7,.,.,TGTGCCAGTACAGACTTCCACGAGCAGTACTTC,CASTDFHEQYF
TRBV6-4,TRBJ2-1,TRBD2,.,TGTGCCAGCAGTGGCCCTGTGGGCGGGGGTGATGAGCAGTTCTTC,CASSGPVGGGDEQFF
TRBV5-4,TRBJ1-2,.,.,TGTGCCAGCAGCTTGGCGTTTTTTCGGGGATATGGCTACACCTTC,CASSLAFFRGYGYTF
TRBV4-1,TRBJ1-2,TRBD1,.,TGCGCCAGCAGCCGATCATCCGGGACAGGGGATGGTGGCTACACCTTC,CASSRSSGTGDGGYTF
TRBV2,TRBJ2-2,TRBD2,.,TGTGCCAGCCAGGTGGGCGGGGGACCCACCGGGGAGCTGTTTTTT,CASQVGGGPTGELFF
TRBV11-2,TRBJ2-5,TRBD1,.,TGTGCCAGCAGAGGACAGGGGCAAGAGACCCAGTACTTC,CASRGQGQETQYF
TRBV5-6,TRBJ2-3,TRBD1,once,TGTGCCAGCAGCTGGGGACAGAGCACAGATACGCAGTATTTT,CASSWGQSTDTQYF
TRBV7-9,TRBJ2-3,.,.,TGTGCCAGCAGCCTACCGGTCGATACGCAGTATTTT,CASSLPVDTQYF
TRBV2,TRBJ1-6,.,few,TGTGCCAGCAGTGAACAACAGAACCTTAATTCACCCCTCCACTTT,CASSEQQNLNSPLHF
TRBV19,TRBJ1-5,TRBD1,.,TGTGCCAGTATGACAGGGAATGTGGGCCAGCCCCAGCATTTT,CASMTGNVGQPQHF
TRBV12-5,TRBJ1-1,.,.,TGTGCTAGTGGTTTGGTAGGAAGGGGCAGGCAGAACACTGAAGCTTTCTTT,CASGLVGRGRQNTEAFF
TRBV11-3,TRBJ2-1,.,few,TGTGCCAGCAGCCTGACTACGCACTCCTACAATGAGCAGTTCTTC,CASSLTTHSYNEQFF
TRBV5-6,TRBJ1-1,TRBD1,few,TGTGCCAGCAGCTTTTACAGGGGAAGAGACACTGAAGCTTTCTTT,CASSFYRGRDTEAFF